This T cell receptor (beta chain) comes out of a study of PD-1 blockade in mismatch repair-deficient tumors. In germline, CDR1 is GTSNPN, CDR2 SVGIG (reference sequence). The CDR3 runs to 15 residues. Measured with immunoSEQ multiplex PCR; TCRdb has only the in-frame clones, and not every one. Of 80,000 to 100,000 clones in the sample, 81% were seen once. Comments on this clone: A read error may account for a junction end that differs from germline.

The V call is TRBV30, the J call TRBJ1-3; D ambiguous. The sample in question was peripheral blood, obtained 12 weeks after starting pembrolizumab. The clonotype was recovered from an adult with mismatch repair-deficient cancer. The DNA of the CDR3 is TGTGCCTGGAAGATTGACCGCTACTCTGGAAACATCATATATTTT. Its translation: CAWKIDRYSGNIIYF.